These 16 T cell receptor beta chains were all obtained from the same sample, sequenced in a study of shared T cell receptors in the human thymus. Repertoires were generated with immunoSEQ multiplex PCR, while TCRdb's copy carries only in-frame clones and drops some. The sample records roughly 710,000 clones, approximately 85% being singletons. This sample also appeared in a second study, on human thymus T cells.

The sample was thymocytes. The receptor source for this set is a girl under three years old with a congenital heart defect.

V and J are TRBV5-1 and TRBJ2-7; D is perhaps TRBD1 (6 bases). From germline, CDR1 is SGHRS and CDR2 YFSETQ. The CDR3 loop spans 13 amino acids. V lost 10 bases and J 1 base, leaving 15 bases between the germline ends. CDR3 residues: CARHGQPSYEQYF. The CDR3 DNA reads as TGCGCCCGACACGGACAGCCGTCCTACGAGCAGTACTTC.

The chain employs TRBV27 and TRBJ2-7, with D possibly being TRBD2 (5 bases). Looked up from germline, CDR1 is MNHEY and CDR2 is SMNVEV (reference sequence). The V end lost 5 bases, the J end lost 2 bases, and 16 bases lay between the germline ends. CDR3 size: 15 residues. The CDR3 DNA sequence: TGTGCCAGCAGTCTACGAGGGCATGGGACCTACGAGCAGTACTTC. Amino acids: CASSLRGHGTYEQYF.

This chain uses TRBV28 with TRBJ2-6, with a weak D call TRBD1 (6 bases). Trimming pared 7 bases from V and 0 bases from J, leaving 19 bases between. The germline CDR1 and CDR2 sequences are MDHEN and SYDVKM. The CDR3 contains 18 residues. The CDR3 DNA reads TGTGCCAGCACCCCAGGGGTTTTGAGAATCTCTGGGGCCAACGTCCTGACTTTC. Translating gives CASTPGVLRISGANVLTF.

With regard to this clone: Sequence at one end of the junction differs from germline and may be a read error. Additional DNA sequences in this sample encode the identical CDR3. The chain combines TRBV5-1 with TRBJ1-6; D call uncertain. From germline, CDR1 is SGHRS and CDR2 YFSETQ. The CDR3 length is 15 residues. The CDR3 is CASSPHSLNNSPLHF. Here the CDR3 DNA reads TGCGCCAGCAGCCCCCACAGTTTAAATAATTCCCCCCTCCACTTT.

J is TRBJ2-7 and V is TRBV5-1, with D tentatively TRBD2 (5 bases). Germline V CDR1 and CDR2: SGHRS, YFSETQ. The CDR3 has 15 amino acids. V was trimmed by 3 bases and J by 4 bases, leaving 17 bases between them. The CDR3 sequence: CASSCAGREVYEQYF. For the CDR3, the DNA is TGCGCCAGCAGCTGCGCCGGACGGGAAGTATACGAGCAGTACTTC.

The V gene is TRBV27, the J gene TRBJ1-5; D might be TRBD1 (5 bases). Germline-derived CDR1 and CDR2 are MNHEY and SMNVEV (reference sequence). The CDR3 totals 15 residues. The V end lost 6 bases, the J end lost 0 bases, and 12 bases lay between the germline ends. CDR3 residues: CASRKRGISNQPQHF. The CDR3, as DNA: TGTGCCAGCAGGAAGCGGGGGATTAGCAATCAGCCCCAGCATTTT.

The chain uses TRBV28 and TRBJ2-5; 8 nucleotides line up with TRBD1. The germline CDR1 and CDR2 sequences are MDHEN and SYDVKM. V lost 3 bases, J lost 11 bases, and 11 bases stayed unmatched. The length of the CDR3 is 14 residues. CDR3 region: CASSFPLQGGEQYF. The CDR3 bases are TGTGCCAGCAGTTTCCCCTTACAGGGGGGAGAGCAGTACTTC.

The chain couples TRBV13 to TRBJ2-6, with TRBD2 matching over 9 bases. CDR1 is PRHDT, CDR2 FYEKMQ, per germline (reference sequence). This CDR3 region has 16 residues. The junction had 7 bases not matched to a gene; V was cut back by 8 bases and J by 2 bases. CDR3: CASGRGGVTGANVLTF. The CDR3 coding sequence is TGTGCCAGCGGGCGCGGGGGGGTTACTGGGGCCAACGTCCTGACTTTC.

J is TRBJ1-1 and V is TRBV5-5, with a possible D match to TRBD1 (6 bases). V was trimmed by 0 bases and J by 3 bases, leaving 9 bases between them. This CDR3 has 14 amino acids. Germline V gene data show CDR1 as SGHKS and CDR2 as YYEKEE (reference sequence). Here the CDR3 DNA reads TGTGCCAGCAGCTTGGTACAGGGCCACACTGAAGCTTTCTTT. Translation gives CASSLVQGHTEAFF.

This chain links TRBV19 with TRBJ1-1, with TRBD1 identical over 9 bases. The length of the CDR3 is 16 residues. Unmatched junction bases numbered 12, after V lost 7 bases and J lost 3 bases. Germline V gene lookup returns CDR1 LNHDA and CDR2 SQIVND (reference sequence). The CDR3 loop is CASNSGTGRVYTEAFF. The CDR3 nucleotides read TGTGCCAGTAATTCCGGGACAGGGCGAGTGTACACTGAAGCTTTCTTT.

The rearrangement links TRBV5-4 to TRBJ1-2; possibly TRBD1 for D (6 bases). In germline, CDR1 is SGHNT, CDR2 YYREEE (reference sequence). The CDR3 is made up of 15 amino acids. The ends were cut back, 6 bases at V and 3 bases at J, with 18 bases in the middle. In DNA, the CDR3 is TGTGCCAGCACCATAGAAGGACAGCAACACTATGGCTACACCTTC. It encodes CASTIEGQQHYGYTF.

CDR3 sequence reads: CASSSRTGGADGYTF. For the CDR3, the DNA is TGTGCCAGCAGCTCCAGGACAGGGGGCGCTGATGGCTACACCTTC. J is TRBJ1-2 and V is TRBV11-2, with 11 bases identical to TRBD1. Germline-derived CDR1 and CDR2 are SGHAT and FQNNGV. The CDR3 runs 15 residues. Unmatched junction bases numbered 7, after V lost 4 bases and J lost 6 bases.

This chain's CDR3 is CSADLIEWAETNEKLFF. CDR3 in DNA: TGCAGCGCTGACCTAATAGAGTGGGCAGAGACTAATGAAAAACTGTTTTTT. The rearrangement joins TRBV29-1 to TRBJ1-4; D uncertain. Germline assignment: CDR1 SQVTM and CDR2 ANQGSEA. Between the trimmed V and J ends, which lost 7 bases and 2 bases, there was a span of 23 bases. The CDR3 spans 17 residues.

This sequence joins TRBV5-1 and TRBJ1-1; D not certain. This CDR3 is 15 amino acids long. Germline V gene data show CDR1 as SGHRS and CDR2 as YFSETQ. Between the trimmed V and J ends, which lost 3 bases and 4 bases, there was a span of 16 bases. The CDR3 protein is CASSSRHDVVTEAFF. Here the CDR3 DNA reads TGCGCCAGCAGCTCCAGACATGACGTGGTCACTGAAGCTTTCTTT.

This rearrangement joins TRBV4-1 to TRBJ1-1; D call uncertain. Trimming pared 0 bases from V and 1 base from J, leaving 12 bases between. Germline lookup yields CDR1 MGHRA and CDR2 YSYEKL. The CDR3 has 16 residues. As DNA, the CDR3 is TGCGCCAGCAGCCAAGATTCAAACAGAGAGAACACTGAAGCTTTCTTT. Residues: CASSQDSNRENTEAFF.

This clone was observed a few times. This chain connects TRBV4-1 to TRBJ1-4; TRBD1 aligns across 7 bases. The germline V gene has CDR1 MGHRA and CDR2 YSYEKL. Trimming at V came to 1 base and at J to 5 bases, leaving 7 bases not matched to a gene. The CDR3 runs 16 residues. CDR3 in DNA: TGCGCCAGCAGCCAAGGACAGGGAAAGGGGAATGAAAAACTGTTTTTT. Its protein is CASSQGQGKGNEKLFF.